Each of the 23 T cell receptor beta chains below was sequenced from the same sample in a study of shared clonotypes between healthy human individuals. Data came from immunoSEQ multiplex PCR; TCRdb stores just in-frame clones and leaves some out. The profile covers about a million clones, with 60% to 80% appearing a single time and 0.89% taken by the ten largest. The sequencing sample was made of memory CD4+ T cells from PBMCs. Subset specified: CD45RA-negative fraction. These TCRs come from a man between 18 and 35 years old in good health. Some clones in this sample may be carry-over from other donors' samples.

On this clone itself: The same CDR3 arises from other DNA sequences in this sample as well. The V gene is TRBV9, the J gene TRBJ1-3; D is uncertain. In germline, CDR1 is SGDLS, CDR2 YYNGEE. V lost 0 bases and J 0 bases, leaving 7 bases between the germline ends. This CDR3 spans 15 amino acids. Written as DNA, the CDR3 is TGTGCCAGCAGCGTAGCTGCCAGCTCTGGAAACACCATATATTTT. The encoded protein is CASSVAASSGNTIYF.

The table lists this clone with a few counts. This chain uses TRBV2 with TRBJ1-2; TRBD1 agrees at 9 bases. V shed 6 bases, J shed 8 bases, and the junction held 13 bases outside the gene matches. Per the germline V gene, CDR1 is SNHLY and CDR2 is FYNNEI. This CDR3 has 15 amino acids. The CDR3 protein is CASSEPPGQGKGYTF. For the CDR3, the DNA is TGTGCCAGCAGCGAACCCCCGGGACAGGGTAAAGGCTACACCTTC.

This clone was seen only a few times. V gene TRBV10-1 combines with J gene TRBJ1-1, with TRBD1 as a possible D gene (6 bases). The CDR3 runs 16 residues. V gave up 6 bases and J gave up 0 bases, with 17 bases separating them. The germline V gene has CDR1 WNHNN and CDR2 SYGVQD (reference sequence). The CDR3 here is CASRTALDSMNTEAFF. For the CDR3, the DNA is TGCGCCAGCAGGACCGCTTTGGACAGTATGAACACTGAAGCTTTCTTT.

The chain has TRBV25-1 and TRBJ2-7; TRBD1 agrees at 7 bases. The germline gives CDR1 MGHDK, CDR2 SYGVNS. V trimming: 6 bases; J trimming: 1 base; junction bases outside the gene matches: 3. The CDR3 has 13 residues. Here the CDR3 DNA reads TGTGCCAGCAGCCGACAGGGATCCTACGAGCAGTACTTC. Protein sequence: CASSRQGSYEQYF.

The CDR3 protein is CASRAGRNANTGELFF. The CDR3 nucleotides are TGTGCCAGCAGGGCCGGTAGGAACGCGAACACCGGGGAGCTGTTTTTT. The V call is TRBV28, the J call TRBJ2-2, with D unresolved. V was trimmed by 6 bases and J by 0 bases, leaving 14 bases between them. The CDR3 sequence is 16 residues long. Germline V gene sequence: CDR1 MDHEN, CDR2 SYDVKM.

The chain combines TRBV2 with TRBJ1-5, with D hard to call. Germline-derived CDR1 and CDR2 are SNHLY and FYNNEI. The CDR3 is 13 residues long. The V and J ends lost 7 bases and 1 base respectively, with 8 bases between them. The CDR3 reads CASTLESNQPQHF. In DNA, the CDR3 is TGTGCCAGCACCCTGGAAAGCAATCAGCCCCAGCATTTT. Filled out from reference TRBV2 and TRBJ1-5, the complete variable domain reads EPEVTQTPSHQVTQMGQEVILRCVPISNHLYFYWYRQILGQKVEFLVSFYNNEISEKSEIFDDQFSVERPDGSNFTLKIRSTKLEDSAMYFCASTLESNQPQHFGDGTRLSIL.

The V gene is TRBV7-2, the J gene TRBJ1-1, with TRBD1 as a possible D gene (5 bases). Deletions cut 10 bases from V and 0 bases from J, with 9 bases between. Per the germline V gene, CDR1 is SGHTA and CDR2 is FQGNSA. The CDR3 consists of 12 residues. In nucleotides, the CDR3 is TGTGCCACTGGGGGGGTGAACACTGAAGCTTTCTTT. It encodes CATGGVNTEAFF.

The chain carries TRBV21-1 and TRBJ2-5; the table's D gene call, TRBD1, was not cross checked with the DNA. TRBV21-1 is labeled a pseudogene. The CDR3 consists of 16 residues. The DNA for the CDR3 is TGTGCCAGCAGCAAAGGGGCCCCGACAATCCAAGAGACCCAGTACTTC. It specifies CASSKGAPTIQETQYF.

V usage is TRBV28 and J usage is TRBJ1-1, with D uncertain. V was clipped by 6 bases and J by 0 bases, with 14 bases between them. Germline assignment: CDR1 MDHEN and CDR2 SYDVKM. The CDR3 extends over 15 amino acids. This CDR3 is CASSVMWQMNTEAFF. The CDR3 region has the DNA TGTGCCAGCAGCGTAATGTGGCAGATGAACACTGAAGCTTTCTTT.

This rearrangement joins TRBV5-1 to TRBJ2-2; D may match TRBD1 or TRBD2 (5 bases each). Trimming stripped 0 bases from V and 7 bases from J, with 10 bases between. From germline, CDR1 is SGHRS and CDR2 YFSETQ. The CDR3 covers 14 residues. The CDR3 region has the DNA TGCGCCAGCAGCTTGGACGGGGACCGCGGGGAGCTGTTTTTT. It specifies CASSLDGDRGELFF.

The gene calls are TRBV20-1 and TRBJ2-4; D is undetermined. This CDR3 has 11 amino acids. Germline loops: CDR1 DFQATT, CDR2 SNEGSKA (reference sequence). Trimming removed 6 bases at V and 6 bases at J, with 9 bases between. CDR3 nucleotides: TGCAGTGCCGCTCCCATAAACATTCAGTACTTC. Amino acids: CSAAPINIQYF.

This clone is deemed medium-sized. J is TRBJ2-7 and V is TRBV5-1; 13 bases are shared with TRBD2. V was clipped by 4 bases and J by 2 bases; unmatched bases: 9. In germline, CDR1 is SGHRS, CDR2 YFSETQ. The CDR3 totals 17 residues. The CDR3 DNA reads as TGCGCCAGCAGCCTGGGACTCGGGACTAGCGGGACCTACGAGCAGTACTTC. This translates into CASSLGLGTSGTYEQYF.

The rearrangement uses TRBV5-1 and TRBJ1-1, with a possible D match to TRBD1 (5 bases). Deletions cut 3 bases from V and 5 bases from J, with 14 bases between. In germline, CDR1 is SGHRS, CDR2 YFSETQ. This CDR3 comprises 14 residues. As DNA, the CDR3 is TGCGCCAGCAGCTCTAACGGGGGAGGGACTGAAGCTTTCTTT. This gives the protein CASSSNGGGTEAFF.

The chain is built from TRBV6-1 and TRBJ1-1; the D gene is possibly TRBD1 (6 bases). Per germline, CDR1 MNHNS and CDR2 SASEGT. Deletions cut 1 base from V and 5 bases from J, with 14 bases between. CDR3 length equals 15 residues. CDR3 amino acids: CASSEVGTPRTEAFF. The CDR3 DNA is TGTGCCAGCAGTGAAGTGGGGACACCTCGGACTGAAGCTTTCTTT.

This chain joins TRBV5-1 and TRBJ2-1; TRBD2 matches at 12 bases. CDR1 is SGHRS, CDR2 YFSETQ, per germline. This CDR3 spans 17 amino acids. The junction had 5 bases not matched to a gene; V was cut back by 0 bases and J by 4 bases. The CDR3 DNA reads TGCGCCAGCAGCTTGGGACTAGCGGGAGCGGGATACAATGAGCAGTTCTTC. Its protein product is CASSLGLAGAGYNEQFF.

This chain connects TRBV19 to TRBJ1-1; 8 bases are a match to TRBD1. Germline-derived CDR1 and CDR2 are LNHDA and SQIVND (reference sequence). The CDR3 is made up of 14 amino acids. V lost 4 bases to trimming and J lost 4 bases; unmatched junction nucleotides: 5. The CDR3 is CASSTRQGLTEAFF. CDR3 sequence (DNA): TGTGCCAGTAGTACCCGACAGGGGCTCACTGAAGCTTTCTTT.

This chain links TRBV5-1 with TRBJ2-7; perhaps TRBD2 as D (5 bases). Trimming removed 2 bases at V and 2 bases at J, with 11 bases between. Germline V CDR1 and CDR2: SGHRS, YFSETQ. The length of the CDR3 is 14 residues. DNA for the CDR3: TGCGCCAGCAGCTTAAGCGGAGCCCCCTACGAGCAGTACTTC. Protein product: CASSLSGAPYEQYF.

The genes are TRBV7-2 and TRBJ2-7, with D possibly being TRBD1 (6 bases). The germline V gene has CDR1 SGHTA and CDR2 FQGNSA. The CDR3 spans 16 residues. Trimming pared 5 bases from V and 1 base from J, leaving 18 bases between. Here the CDR3 reads CASSRSINRASYEQYF. CDR3 coding DNA: TGTGCCAGCAGCCGATCAATTAACAGGGCATCCTACGAGCAGTACTTC.

The CDR3 loop is CASSPQAASYNEQFF. Here the CDR3 DNA reads TGTGCCAGCAGCCCCCAGGCGGCCTCCTACAATGAGCAGTTCTTC. The chain recombines TRBV6-5 with TRBJ2-1, with D unresolved. Trimming took off 6 bases at V and 0 bases at J, with 12 bases between the two ends. CDR3 length: 15 amino acids. CDR1 and CDR2 (germline): MNHEY, SVGAGI.

V usage is TRBV7-2 and J usage is TRBJ2-3; the D is unclear. CDR1 is SGHTA, CDR2 FQGNSA, per germline. Deletions cut 1 base from V and 2 bases from J, with 10 bases between. The CDR3 totals 15 residues. The CDR3 protein is CASSLDRTATDTQYF. In DNA, the CDR3 is TGTGCCAGCAGCTTAGATCGGACGGCCACAGATACGCAGTATTTT. The variable domain in full, with the rest retrieved from reference TRBV7-2 and TRBJ2-3, is GAGVSQSPSNKVTEKGKDVELRCDPISGHTALYWYRQSLGQGLEFLIYFQGNSAPDKSGLPSDRFSAERTGGSVSTLTIQRTQQEDSAVYLCASSLDRTATDTQYFGPGTRLTVL.

The chain employs TRBV7-6 and TRBJ2-3, with 9 nucleotides matching TRBD2. The junction had 10 bases not matched to a gene; V was cut back by 1 base and J by 2 bases. Germline CDR1 and CDR2: SGHVS and FNYEAQ. The CDR3 runs to 18 residues. The CDR3 region is CASSLVPSGTLNTDTQYF. The CDR3 DNA is TGTGCCAGCAGCTTAGTGCCTAGCGGGACGCTAAACACAGATACGCAGTATTTT.

The gene calls are TRBV6-5 and TRBJ1-2, with D perhaps TRBD1 (5 bases). The germline CDR1 and CDR2 sequences are MNHEY and SVGAGI. The CDR3 spans 15 residues. Trimming pared 6 bases from V and 4 bases from J, leaving 18 bases between. The chain's CDR3 is CASSRQGGSGYGYTF. Here the CDR3 DNA reads TGTGCCAGCAGCCGTCAGGGAGGGTCTGGCTATGGCTACACCTTC.

This clone appeared a few times. A read error is the likely source, as a far larger clone sits one nucleotide away. The CDR3 sequence is CASSQGQNTEAFF. The CDR3 nucleotides read TGTGCCAGCAGCCAAGGGCAGAACACTGAAGCTTTCTTT. This chain links TRBV14 with TRBJ1-1; D gene uncertain. Germline CDR1 is SGHDN and CDR2 is FVKESK. This CDR3 has 13 amino acids. Trimming pared 1 base from V and 1 base from J, leaving 4 bases between.